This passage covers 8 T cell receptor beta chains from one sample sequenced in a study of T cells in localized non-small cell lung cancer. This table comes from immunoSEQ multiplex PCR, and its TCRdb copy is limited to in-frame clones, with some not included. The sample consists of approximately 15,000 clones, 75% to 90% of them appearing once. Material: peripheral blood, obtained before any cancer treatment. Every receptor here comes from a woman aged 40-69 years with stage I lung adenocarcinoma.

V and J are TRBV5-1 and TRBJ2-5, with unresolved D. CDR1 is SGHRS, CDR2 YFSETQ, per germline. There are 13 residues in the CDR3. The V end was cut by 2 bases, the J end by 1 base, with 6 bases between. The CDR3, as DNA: TGCGCCAGCAGCTTTTTGCCCCAAGAGACCCAGTACTTC. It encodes CASSFLPQETQYF. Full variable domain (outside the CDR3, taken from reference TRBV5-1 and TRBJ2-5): KAGVTQTPRYLIKTRGQQVTLSCSPISGHRSVSWYQQTPGQGLQFLFEYFSETQRNKGNFPGRFSGRQFSNSRSEMNVSTLELGDSALYLCASSFLPQETQYFGPGTRLLVL.

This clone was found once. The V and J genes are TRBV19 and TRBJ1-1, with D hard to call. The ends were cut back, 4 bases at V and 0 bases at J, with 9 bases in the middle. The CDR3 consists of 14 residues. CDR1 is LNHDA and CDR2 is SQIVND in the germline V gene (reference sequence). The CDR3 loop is CASSTPQMNTEAFF. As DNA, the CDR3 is TGTGCCAGTAGTACACCTCAGATGAACACTGAAGCTTTCTTT.

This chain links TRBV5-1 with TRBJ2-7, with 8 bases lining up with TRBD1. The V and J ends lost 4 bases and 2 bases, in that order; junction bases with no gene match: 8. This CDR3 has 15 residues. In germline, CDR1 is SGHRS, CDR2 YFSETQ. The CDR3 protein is CASSEGQAGAYEQYF. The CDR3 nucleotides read TGCGCCAGCAGCGAGGGACAGGCCGGGGCCTACGAGCAGTACTTC.

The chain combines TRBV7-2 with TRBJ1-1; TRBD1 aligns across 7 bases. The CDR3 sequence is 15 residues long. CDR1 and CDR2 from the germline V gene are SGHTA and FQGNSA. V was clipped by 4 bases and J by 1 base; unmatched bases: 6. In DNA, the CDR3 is TGTGCCAGCAGCTCACCTTACAGGGGGAACACTGAAGCTTTCTTT. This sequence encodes CASSSPYRGNTEAFF.

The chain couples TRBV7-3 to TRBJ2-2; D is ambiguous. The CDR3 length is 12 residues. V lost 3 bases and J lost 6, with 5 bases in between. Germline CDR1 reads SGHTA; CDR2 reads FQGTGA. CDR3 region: CASSFLSGELFF. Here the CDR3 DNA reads TGTGCCAGCAGCTTCCTTTCCGGGGAGCTGTTTTTT.

CDR3 bases: TGTGCCAGCAGTTACTCCGGGACAGGCAATCAGCCCCAGCATTTT. Protein product: CASSYSGTGNQPQHF. This chain links TRBV6-5 with TRBJ1-5; 7 bases are shared with TRBD1. Losses at the gene ends were 0 bases for V and 2 bases for J; bases not matched to a gene: 1. The germline V gene has CDR1 MNHEY and CDR2 SVGAGI. The CDR3 spans 15 residues.

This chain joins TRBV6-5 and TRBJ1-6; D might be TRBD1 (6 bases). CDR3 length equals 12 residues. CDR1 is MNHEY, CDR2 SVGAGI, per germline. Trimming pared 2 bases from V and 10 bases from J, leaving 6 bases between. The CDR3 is CASSYRGSPLHF. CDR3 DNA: TGTGCCAGCAGTTACAGGGGGTCACCCCTCCACTTT.

CDR3 protein: CASSYSLVRLTDTQYF. Here the CDR3 DNA reads TGTGCCAGCAGTTACTCGTTAGTTCGGCTCACAGATACGCAGTATTTT. The chain has TRBV6-5 and TRBJ2-3; D gene uncertain. Trimming removed 0 bases from V and 2 bases from J, with 12 bases in between. This CDR3 has 16 residues. Germline values: CDR1 MNHEY, CDR2 SVGAGI.